This TCR beta chain is drawn from a study of regulatory T cells in long-lasting Graves disease. Library construction for TCR beta used iRepertoire HTBI primers and Arm-PCR of CDR3 regions. One entry per CDR3 protein results from TCRdb running MiXCR on the multiplex PCR reads. Of some 370,000 distinct CDR3 sequences in the sample, about 12% were seen once. Indicated time point: newly diagnosed GD, antithyroid drugs for less than 3 months. Scientists built the TCR library using RNA that was extracted from PBMCs. Ten or more counts support this clonotype. These sequences were also reported in another study, on T cells in Graves' hyperthyroidism and ophthalmopathy. This second study notes: Those patients with uncontrolled infection, other autoimmune disease, pregnancy or lactation were excluded.

The source was peripheral blood mononuclear cells (PBMCs), collected at new diagnosis, from a patient treated with antithyroid drugs. This TCR derives from a woman younger than 35 with Graves disease.

Here the CDR3 reads CASRRLEVYGYTF. Here the CDR3 DNA reads TGTGCCAGCAGAAGGCTCGAGGTCTATGGCTACACCTTC. The chain links TRBV28 to TRBJ1-2; D uncertain. Trimming removed 6 bases at V and 4 bases at J, with 12 bases between. This CDR3 is 13 amino acids long. The germline gives CDR1 MDHEN, CDR2 SYDVKM.